These 13 T cell receptor beta chains were all obtained from the same sample, sequenced in a study of T cell responses to AZD1222 COVID-19 vaccine. This table comes from immunoSEQ multiplex PCR, and its TCRdb copy is limited to in-frame clones, with some not included. The data show 110,000 to 150,000 clones, more than 90% seen once. The specimen comprised peripheral blood, sampled on day 0 of AZD1222 vaccination. These receptors came from an adult in good health.

This chain joins TRBV27 and TRBJ1-5; no definite D call. The V and J ends lost 0 bases and 7 bases respectively, with 10 bases between them. This CDR3 has 14 amino acids. Germline-derived CDR1 and CDR2 are MNHEY and SMNVEV (reference sequence). CDR3 in DNA: TGTGCCAGCAGTTTATCCAACCAGAAACAGCCCCAGCATTTT. It codes for CASSLSNQKQPQHF.

This clone has just one count. The chain carries TRBV6-5 and TRBJ2-1, with TRBD2 matching 7 bases. V shed 2 bases and J 8 bases; nucleotides not matched to a gene: 3. This CDR3 contains 13 residues. Germline V CDR1 and CDR2: MNHEY, SVGAGI. CDR3 sequence: CASSYSGDDEQFF. The CDR3 bases are TGTGCCAGCAGTTACAGCGGGGACGATGAGCAGTTCTTC.

The chain links TRBV28 to TRBJ2-5; 10 bases map to TRBD2. The CDR3 extends over 19 amino acids. Germline trimming cut 3 bases from V and 2 bases from J; bases unmatched to any gene: 15. Germline V gene sequence: CDR1 MDHEN, CDR2 SYDVKM. In nucleotides, the CDR3 is TGTGCCAGCAGTTTTCAAGGGACAGGAAAACTAGCGGGACAAGAGACCCAGTACTTC. Translation: CASSFQGTGKLAGQETQYF.

CDR3 DNA: TGCAGCGTTGAAGATGTGACAGGGGTTGACGGGGAGCTGTTTTTT. Amino acid sequence: CSVEDVTGVDGELFF. The rearrangement links TRBV29-1 to TRBJ2-2; 8 bases are a match to TRBD1. Looked up from germline, CDR1 is SQVTM and CDR2 is ANQGSEA. The CDR3 is 15 amino acids. The trim removed 0 bases at V and 7 bases at J, leaving 7 bases unmatched.

The chain recombines TRBV6-5 with TRBJ2-7; 11 bases fit TRBD1. Germline values: CDR1 MNHEY, CDR2 SVGAGI. V dropped 5 bases and J dropped 4; count of bases not matched to a gene: 4. The CDR3 covers 14 residues. In DNA form, the CDR3 reads TGTGCCAGCAGTCACTGGGACAGGGGGTACGAGCAGTACTTC. This gives the protein CASSHWDRGYEQYF.

CDR3 in DNA: TGCGCCAGCAGCCAAGATAACAGGGGGAACACTGAAGCTTTCTTT. Translated, it gives CASSQDNRGNTEAFF. The chain links TRBV4-1 to TRBJ1-1; 7 bases align to TRBD1. The CDR3 contains 15 residues. V lost 0 bases to trimming and J lost 1 base; unmatched junction nucleotides: 2. Germline CDR1 reads MGHRA; CDR2 reads YSYEKL.

The V call is TRBV5-1, the J call TRBJ2-1; D is possibly TRBD2 (6 bases). Germline assignment: CDR1 SGHRS and CDR2 YFSETQ. V was cut by 0 bases and J by 6 bases, with 13 bases left in between. This CDR3 is 15 amino acids long. The CDR3 reads CASSLGQGGGNEQFF. Here the CDR3 DNA reads TGCGCCAGCAGCTTGGGTCAGGGAGGAGGCAATGAGCAGTTCTTC.

V gene TRBV28 combines with J gene TRBJ2-2; D is ambiguous. The CDR3 spans 18 residues. CDR1 and CDR2 from the germline V gene are MDHEN and SYDVKM. V lost 3 bases, J lost 3 bases, and 20 bases lay in between. The CDR3 is CASSFPPSEPSYTGELFF. The CDR3 DNA reads TGTGCCAGCAGTTTCCCTCCTTCTGAGCCATCATACACCGGGGAGCTGTTTTTT.

The rearrangement links TRBV24-1 to TRBJ2-2; D remains unclear. The V end was cut by 2 bases, the J end by 7 bases, with 7 bases between. This CDR3 contains 13 residues. CDR1 is KGHDR and CDR2 is SFDVKD in the germline V gene. The CDR3 sequence is CATSDYGRGELFF. Written as DNA, the CDR3 is TGTGCCACCAGTGATTATGGTCGCGGGGAGCTGTTTTTT.

This chain links TRBV2 with TRBJ1-2, with 9 positions matching TRBD1. Trimming took 3 bases from V and 1 from J; bases not matched to a gene: 3. The CDR3 loop spans 15 amino acids. Germline loops: CDR1 SNHLY, CDR2 FYNNEI. The CDR3 spells CASSEGQGINYGYTF. As DNA, the CDR3 is TGTGCCAGCAGTGAGGGACAGGGCATTAACTATGGCTACACCTTC. Full variable domain (rest looked up from reference TRBV2 and TRBJ1-2): EPEVTQTPSHQVTQMGQEVILRCVPISNHLYFYWYRQILGQKVEFLVSFYNNEISEKSEIFDDQFSVERPDGSNFTLKIRSTKLEDSAMYFCASSEGQGINYGYTFGSGTRLTVV.

The J gene is TRBJ1-2, the V gene TRBV6-5; D might be TRBD1 (6 bases). Germline lookup yields CDR1 MNHEY and CDR2 SVGAGI. This CDR3 comprises 12 residues. V was cut by 8 bases and J by 8 bases, with 15 bases left in between. The CDR3 region is CASEGDNGGYTF. Written as DNA, the CDR3 is TGTGCCAGCGAAGGGGACAATGGCGGCTACACCTTC.

The rearrangement joins TRBV2 to TRBJ2-2; no reliable D call. CDR3 size: 14 residues. Germline lookup yields CDR1 SNHLY and CDR2 FYNNEI. V lost 8 bases to trimming and J lost 5 bases, with 15 bases between them. This chain's CDR3 is CASGAALRTGELFF. Here the CDR3 DNA reads TGTGCCAGCGGAGCCGCCCTGAGGACCGGGGAGCTGTTTTTT.

The rearrangement uses TRBV19 and TRBJ1-4; 7 positions agree with TRBD1. The CDR3 is made up of 16 amino acids. The ends lost 1 base at V and 6 bases at J; junction bases unmatched: 8. Germline V gene data show CDR1 as LNHDA and CDR2 as SQIVND (reference sequence). The CDR3: CASSIGTGAGDEKLFF. Written as DNA, the CDR3 is TGTGCCAGTAGTATAGGTACAGGGGCCGGGGATGAAAAACTGTTTTTT. The complete variable domain, with remaining parts taken from reference TRBV19 and TRBJ1-4, reads DGGITQSPKYLFRKEGQNVTLSCEQNLNHDAMYWYRQDPGQGLRLIYYSQIVNDFQKGDIAEGYSVSREKKESFPLTVTSAQKNPTAFYLCASSIGTGAGDEKLFFGSGTQLSVL.